One sample yielded the 13 T cell receptor beta chains listed below, sequenced in a study of T cell clonotyping in hematopoietic cell transplantation. Only in-frame clones appear in the TCRdb table, and some are missing; sequencing was by immunoSEQ multiplex PCR. The profile shows tens of thousands of clones, 85% of them singletons. Described time point: recipient sample about 28 days before transplant, after cytoreduction. The source material was peripheral blood mononuclear cells, sampled before stem cell transplant. All receptors derive from a man aged 55 to 70 with acute myeloid leukemia. Some clones in this sample may be carry-over from other donors' samples.

This clone was found once. The gene calls are TRBV7-9 and TRBJ1-4, with D perhaps matching TRBD1 (5 bases). With 5 bases removed from V and 8 bases from J, the gap between germline ends came to 15 bases. This CDR3 has 14 amino acids. Per the germline V gene, CDR1 is SEHNR and CDR2 is FQNEAQ (reference sequence). CDR3 region: CASSAGAGREKLFF. CDR3 sequence (DNA): TGTGCCAGCAGCGCCGGGGCAGGGCGGGAAAAACTGTTTTTT. The entire variable domain, with the rest obtained from reference TRBV7-9 and TRBJ1-4, is as follows: DTGVSQNPRHKITKRGQNVTFRCDPISEHNRLYWYRQTLGQGPEFLTYFQNEAQLEKSRLLSDRFSAERPKGSFSTLEIQRTEQGDSAMYLCASSAGAGREKLFFGSGTQLSVL.

The chain carries TRBV10-1 and TRBJ1-1, with D maybe TRBD1 (5 bases). V was shortened by 5 bases and J by 4 bases, with 8 bases between the two germline ends. Germline V lookup: CDR1 WNHNN, CDR2 SYGVQD (reference sequence). The CDR3 covers 12 residues. As DNA, the CDR3 is TGCGCCAGCAGTTGGACAACCACTGAAGCTTTCTTT. Its translation: CASSWTTTEAFF.

The chain carries TRBV11-3 and TRBJ2-3; TRBD2 might be the D (5 bases). Germline values: CDR1 SGHNT, CDR2 YENEEA. The V and J ends lost 0 bases and 2 bases respectively, with 6 bases between them. This CDR3 region has 14 residues. CDR3 residues: CASSLDGLTDTQYF. CDR3 bases: TGTGCCAGCAGCTTAGACGGACTCACAGATACGCAGTATTTT. The full variable domain, its missing parts supplied by reference TRBV11-3 and TRBJ2-3, is EAGVVQSPRYKIIEKKQPVAFWCNPISGHNTLYWYLQNLGQGPELLIRYENEEAVDDSQLPKDRFSAERLKGVDSTLKIQPAELGDSAVYLCASSLDGLTDTQYFGPGTRLTVL.

The V and J genes are TRBV5-4 and TRBJ2-1; perhaps TRBD1 as D (6 bases). Trimming left V 4 bases short and J 1 base short, with 18 bases between. CDR3 length equals 17 residues. CDR1 and CDR2 (germline): SGHNT, YYREEE (reference sequence). The CDR3, as DNA: TGTGCCAGCAGCGAAGGGGGTGGGGGTTTGTCCTACAATGAGCAGTTCTTC. Amino acids: CASSEGGGGLSYNEQFF.

The chain has TRBV29-1 and TRBJ1-5; maybe TRBD1 (5 bases). With 6 bases removed from V and 10 bases from J, the gap between germline ends came to 25 bases. The CDR3 has 15 amino acids. CDR1 is SQVTM and CDR2 is ANQGSEA in the germline V gene. CDR3 amino acids: CSVASTVGATGPQHF. The CDR3 region has the DNA TGCAGCGTGGCATCGACAGTTGGGGCGACGGGACCCCAGCATTTT.

The genes are TRBV9 and TRBJ2-3; weak D call: TRBD2 (5 bases). Germline V gene lookup returns CDR1 SGDLS and CDR2 YYNGEE. The CDR3 runs 14 residues. Trimming took 1 base from V and 1 from J, leaving 7 bases between them. The CDR3 DNA reads TGTGCCAGCAGCGTACCCGGGGGCACAGATACGCAGTATTTT. It codes for CASSVPGGTDTQYF.

The chain links TRBV5-1 to TRBJ1-3, with D perhaps matching TRBD1 (5 bases). This CDR3 spans 14 amino acids. V was trimmed by 9 bases and J by 0 bases, leaving 13 bases between them. From germline, CDR1 is SGHRS and CDR2 YFSETQ. CDR3 in amino acids: CATRDLNSGNTIYF. CDR3 DNA: TGCGCCACCAGGGATTTGAACTCTGGAAACACCATATATTTT.

This chain links TRBV2 with TRBJ1-4; D possibly corresponds to TRBD1 (5 bases). The V gene's germline CDR1 is SNHLY and CDR2 FYNNEI. This CDR3 is 18 amino acids long. V dropped 2 bases and J dropped 0 bases, with 16 bases sitting between them. The DNA of the CDR3 is TGTGCCAGCAGTGAACGAGGGGCAGGTAGTGCAACTAATGAAAAACTGTTTTTT. It yields the protein CASSERGAGSATNEKLFF.

This clone was seen just once. The chain combines TRBV14 with TRBJ2-7; TRBD1 aligns across 7 bases. This CDR3 region has 15 residues. V gave up 0 bases and J gave up 5 bases; unmatched junction bases: 7. Germline V gene sequence: CDR1 SGHDN, CDR2 FVKESK. This chain's CDR3 is CASSQEQGLWNEQYF. The CDR3 DNA is TGTGCCAGCAGCCAAGAACAGGGGCTTTGGAACGAGCAGTACTTC.

The rearrangement uses TRBV2 and TRBJ2-7; no clear D. CDR1 SNHLY and CDR2 FYNNEI come from the germline V gene. The germline V and J ends were trimmed by 4 bases and 4 bases, with 8 bases remaining between them. CDR3 length: 12 amino acids. CDR3 DNA sequence: TGTGCCAGCAGTGTGGTCGAATACGAGCAGTACTTC. It yields the protein CASSVVEYEQYF.

The chain combines TRBV28 with TRBJ1-1, with 7 bases fitting TRBD1. The V gene end was trimmed by 6 bases and the J gene end by 1 base; junction bases not matched to a gene: 5. Looked up from germline, CDR1 is MDHEN and CDR2 is SYDVKM. The CDR3 has 14 residues. This CDR3 is CASRPGTENTEAFF. In DNA form, the CDR3 reads TGTGCCAGCAGACCCGGGACAGAGAACACTGAAGCTTTCTTT.

CDR3 sequence reads: CASSQVLERGGRNEQFF. CDR3 coding DNA: TGTGCCAGCAGCCAAGTCCTGGAGCGGGGGGGCCGTAATGAGCAGTTCTTC. V and J are TRBV4-2 and TRBJ2-1; the match to TRBD2 covers 10 bases. The CDR3 runs to 17 residues. Trimming removed 1 base from V and 7 bases from J; junction bases left unmatched: 10. The germline V gene encodes CDR1 LGHNA and CDR2 YNFKEQ.

The chain is built from TRBV4-2 and TRBJ2-2, with D hard to call. Trimming shortened V by 1 base and J by 6 bases, and 6 bases separated the two germline ends. Germline values: CDR1 LGHNA, CDR2 YNFKEQ. The CDR3 extends over 13 amino acids. The CDR3 sequence is CASSQGSAGELFF. The CDR3, as DNA: TGTGCCAGCAGCCAAGGTTCTGCCGGGGAGCTGTTTTTT.